This entry lists 14 T cell receptor beta chains sequenced from one sample in a study of T cell responses to AZD1222 COVID-19 vaccine. Generated by immunoSEQ multiplex PCR, the TCRdb table keeps only in-frame clones and is missing some. Of 130,000 or so clones listed, approximately 93% were seen once; the top ten hold 5.4%. The specimen comprised peripheral blood, sampled on day 0 of AZD1222 vaccination. Every receptor here comes from an adult in good health.

The chain has TRBV4-1 and TRBJ1-2; TRBD1 agrees at 9 bases. This CDR3 contains 17 residues. Trimming cost V 0 bases and J 5 bases; bases outside gene matches: 10. Germline V CDR1 and CDR2: MGHRA, YSYEKL. CDR3 DNA sequence: TGCGCCAGCAGCCAAGATTTTGGGGACAGGGCCATTTATGGCTACACCTTC. It encodes CASSQDFGDRAIYGYTF.

The chain joins TRBV29-1 to TRBJ2-3, with D perhaps TRBD1 (5 bases). V was shortened by 5 bases and J by 5 bases, with 17 bases between the two germline ends. Germline loops: CDR1 SQVTM, CDR2 ANQGSEA. The CDR3 loop spans 14 amino acids. The CDR3 sequence is CSVLTVTDEDTQYF. The CDR3 nucleotides read TGCAGCGTTCTGACAGTTACAGATGAAGATACGCAGTATTTT.

The V and J genes are TRBV18 and TRBJ1-2; tentative D call: TRBD1 (5 bases). Germline CDR1 and CDR2: KGHSH and LQKENI. This CDR3 has 21 residues. Trimming left V 6 bases short and J 2 bases short, with 34 bases between. The CDR3 is CASSPTGNGPGRKAQNYGYTF. The CDR3 DNA is TGTGCCAGCTCTCCCACCGGGAATGGGCCAGGGCGGAAGGCGCAGAACTATGGCTACACCTTC.

This chain joins TRBV5-1 and TRBJ1-1; the D gene is possibly TRBD1 (6 bases). The CDR3 is 14 residues long. The V gene lost 0 bases and the J gene lost 6 bases, with 12 bases spanning the gap. CDR1 and CDR2 (germline): SGHRS, YFSETQ. This CDR3 is CASSLAPGAPEAFF. CDR3 in DNA: TGCGCCAGCAGCTTGGCCCCAGGGGCTCCTGAAGCTTTCTTT.

This chain joins TRBV6-2 or TRBV6-3 and TRBJ2-1; maybe TRBD1 (6 bases). V lost 6 bases and J 5 bases, leaving 14 bases between the germline ends. The CDR3 extends over 14 amino acids. In germline, CDR1 is MNHEY, CDR2 SVGEGT. CDR3 DNA sequence: TGTGCCAGCAGCCGCGAGGCAGGGGACAATGAGCAGTTCTTC. Amino acid sequence: CASSREAGDNEQFF.

The V gene is TRBV5-1, the J gene TRBJ1-1; maybe TRBD1 (5 bases). Germline lookup yields CDR1 SGHRS and CDR2 YFSETQ. V was cut by 0 bases and J by 1 base, with 10 bases left in between. CDR3 length: 15 residues. Here the CDR3 DNA reads TGCGCCAGCAGCTTGGACGAGGGGAGGAACACTGAAGCTTTCTTT. It encodes CASSLDEGRNTEAFF. Complete variable domain (other parts from reference TRBV5-1 and TRBJ1-1): KAGVTQTPRYLIKTRGQQVTLSCSPISGHRSVSWYQQTPGQGLQFLFEYFSETQRNKGNFPGRFSGRQFSNSRSEMNVSTLELGDSALYLCASSLDEGRNTEAFFGQGTRLTVV.

The chain recombines TRBV10-3 with TRBJ1-4, with D possibly being TRBD1 (5 bases). The CDR3 covers 16 residues. V lost 2 bases and J lost 8, with 18 bases in between. The germline V gene has CDR1 ENHRY and CDR2 SYGVKD. Here the CDR3 reads CAISEAKRQSGEKLFF. The CDR3 DNA is TGTGCCATCAGTGAGGCAAAACGACAGAGCGGCGAAAAACTGTTTTTT.

V and J are TRBV14 and TRBJ2-7; tentatively, D is TRBD1 (6 bases). Trimming shortened V by 4 bases and J by 2 bases, and 6 bases separated the two germline ends. CDR1 and CDR2 from the germline V gene are SGHDN and FVKESK. There are 12 residues in the CDR3. The CDR3 loop is CASSRDTYEQYF. The CDR3 coding sequence is TGTGCCAGCAGCCGGGACACCTACGAGCAGTACTTC.

The chain combines TRBV11-2 with TRBJ1-6, with TRBD1 as a possible D gene (6 bases). Germline CDR1 is SGHAT and CDR2 is FQNNGV. V lost 3 bases and J 6 bases, leaving 9 bases between the germline ends. The CDR3 sequence is 14 residues long. The CDR3 DNA sequence: TGTGCCAGCAGCTTGGAACAGGGTAATTCACCCCTCCACTTT. Protein: CASSLEQGNSPLHF.

V gene TRBV11-2 combines with J gene TRBJ1-2, with 9 bases matching TRBD1. This CDR3 is 15 amino acids long. J was trimmed by 4 bases and V by 5 bases; bases with no gene match: 8. Germline V lookup: CDR1 SGHAT, CDR2 FQNNGV. CDR3 DNA: TGTGCCAGCAGCCTCAATACAGGGGGCGCCTATGGCTACACCTTC. Its translation: CASSLNTGGAYGYTF.

This clone showed up just once. This sequence joins TRBV13 and TRBJ1-1; D is unresolved. The CDR3 totals 14 residues. Germline V lookup: CDR1 PRHDT, CDR2 FYEKMQ (reference sequence). Trimming took 7 bases from V and 2 from J, leaving 14 bases between them. DNA of the CDR3: TGTGCCAGCAAATTACCAGGAGTCAACACTGAAGCTTTCTTT. It yields the protein CASKLPGVNTEAFF.

In this sample, this clone turned up a few times. The sample holds other DNA sequences that translate to the same CDR3. The J gene is TRBJ2-3, the V gene TRBV5-1, with D possibly being TRBD1 (5 bases). Germline assignment: CDR1 SGHRS and CDR2 YFSETQ. Trimming took off 0 bases at V and 0 bases at J, with 8 bases between the two ends. This CDR3 contains 15 residues. Here the CDR3 DNA reads TGCGCCAGCAGCTTGGACAGGACCAGCACAGATACGCAGTATTTT. Translating it yields CASSLDRTSTDTQYF.

This sequence joins TRBV5-1 and TRBJ2-1; TRBD1 is a possible D gene (6 bases). The CDR3 loop spans 16 amino acids. The V end lost 4 bases, the J end lost 0 bases, and 14 bases lay between the germline ends. Germline CDR1 reads SGHRS; CDR2 reads YFSETQ. CDR3 in DNA: TGCGCCAGCAGCAGTCGGACAGCTAACTCCTACAATGAGCAGTTCTTC. Translating it yields CASSSRTANSYNEQFF.

J is TRBJ1-2 and V is TRBV27; D remains unclear. CDR1 and CDR2 from the germline V gene are MNHEY and SMNVEV (reference sequence). The CDR3 is 11 residues long. The V and J ends lost 3 bases and 10 bases respectively, with 9 bases between them. In DNA form, the CDR3 reads TGTGCCAGCAGTTTTGACGGATACTACACCTTC. Translated: CASSFDGYYTF.